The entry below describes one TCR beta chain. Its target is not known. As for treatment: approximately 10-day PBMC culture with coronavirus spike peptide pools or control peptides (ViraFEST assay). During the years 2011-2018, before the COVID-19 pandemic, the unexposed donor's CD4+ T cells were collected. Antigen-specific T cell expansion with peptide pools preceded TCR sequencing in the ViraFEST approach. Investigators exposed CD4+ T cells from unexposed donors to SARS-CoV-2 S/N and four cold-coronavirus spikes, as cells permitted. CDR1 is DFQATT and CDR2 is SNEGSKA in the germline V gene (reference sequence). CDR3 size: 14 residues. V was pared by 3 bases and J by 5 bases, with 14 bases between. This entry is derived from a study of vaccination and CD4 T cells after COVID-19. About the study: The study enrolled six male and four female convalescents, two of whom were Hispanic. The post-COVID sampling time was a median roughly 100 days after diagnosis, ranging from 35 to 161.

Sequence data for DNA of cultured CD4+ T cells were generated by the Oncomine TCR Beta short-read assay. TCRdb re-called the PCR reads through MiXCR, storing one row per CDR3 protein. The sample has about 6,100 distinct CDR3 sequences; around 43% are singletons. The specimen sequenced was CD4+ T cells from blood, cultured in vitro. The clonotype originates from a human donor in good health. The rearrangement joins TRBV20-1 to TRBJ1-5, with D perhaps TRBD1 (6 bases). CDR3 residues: CSARKQGEDQPQHF. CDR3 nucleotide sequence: TGCAGTGCTAGGAAACAGGGTGAGGATCAGCCCCAGCATTTT.